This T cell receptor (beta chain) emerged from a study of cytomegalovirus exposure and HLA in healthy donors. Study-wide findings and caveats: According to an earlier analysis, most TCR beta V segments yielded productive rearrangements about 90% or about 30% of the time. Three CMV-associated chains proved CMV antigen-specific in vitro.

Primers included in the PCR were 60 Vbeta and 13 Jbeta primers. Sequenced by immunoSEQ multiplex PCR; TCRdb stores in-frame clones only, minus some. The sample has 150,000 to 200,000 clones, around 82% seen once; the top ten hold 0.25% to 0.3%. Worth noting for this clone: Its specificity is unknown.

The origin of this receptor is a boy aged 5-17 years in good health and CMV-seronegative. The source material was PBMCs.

The CDR3 is CASSTSGGINEQFF. The CDR3 DNA follows: TGTGCCAGCAGTACCTCCGGAGGGATCAATGAGCAGTTCTTC. V and J are TRBV27 and TRBJ2-1, with D perhaps matching TRBD2 (6 bases). V was pared by 5 bases and J by 6 bases, with 14 bases between. Germline lookup yields CDR1 MNHEY and CDR2 SMNVEV (reference sequence). This CDR3 is 14 amino acids long.